This entry is about one TCR beta chain. The antigen is not known. The CDR3 is 11 amino acids. Looked up from germline, CDR1 is SGHDT and CDR2 is YYEEEE. The V end lost 6 bases, the J end lost 5 bases, and 8 bases lay between the germline ends. Data came from immunoSEQ multiplex PCR; TCRdb stores just in-frame clones and leaves some out. Counted here are roughly 100,000 clones, approximately 80% occurring once; the ten biggest clones make up more than 0.95%. This sample was included in a study of OX40 agonist ivuxolimab in advanced cancers. Study context: From roughly 23 to 90 years was the age range, with a mean of about 54 years, and about 78% were male.

The study's findings and limits: Some of the nonresponding patients also showed low levels of normalized T-cell clonal expansion. By week 6 at 0.1 to 3.0 mg/kg, blood CD4+ and CD8+ T cells had expanded clonally. Antigen specificity of clonally expanded peripheral T cells was not established.

This chain joins TRBV5-6 and TRBJ2-5; D call uncertain. The specimen comprised CD4+ or CD8+ T cells sorted from blood, sampled in a trial of the OX40 agonist ivuxolimab. This TCR came from an adult with an advanced solid tumor such as melanoma, head and neck, liver or kidney cancer. As DNA, the CDR3 is TGTGCCAGCACCGCCGGGGAGACCCAGTACTTC. Translation: CASTAGETQYF.